A selection of T cell receptor beta chains follows, all from one sample in a study of T-cell memory formation after mild COVID-19. TCRdb re-analysed the 5' RACE reads in MiXCR, keeping a single row per CDR3 protein. Here the sample spans 500,000 to 550,000 distinct CDR3 sequences, about 20% being singletons. Sample: PBMCs or a T cell subset sorted from them (not recorded which). These receptors all stem from an adult woman who had mild COVID-19 (a few samples of this study predate the infection). Cell type and time point are not known. CDR3s include the opening cysteine and the closing phenylalanine or tryptophan. The D gene is left open where the match is weak. Rows give clone size only sometimes, using once, few, many, or a class for an expanded clone.

D gene,J gene,V gene,clone size,CDR3 DNA,CDR3 protein
NA,TRBJ1-1,TRBV12-3/TRBV12-4,few,TGTGCCAGCAGTTTCTATGTCCTCACTGAAGCTTTCTTT,CASSFYVLTEAFF
NA,TRBJ1-5,TRBV7-9,NA,TGTGCCAGCAGCTCGGGACGGCTGGAACAGCCCCAGCATTTT,CASSSGRLEQPQHF
NA,TRBJ2-3,TRBV6-5,NA,TGTGCCAGCAGTTATCAGAGGGGCACAGATACGCAGTATTTT,CASSYQRGTDTQYF
TRBD2,TRBJ2-3,TRBV24-1,few,TGTGCCACCAGTGACCCAGCCGGGAGAGCGGGAGCTATTACGCAGTATTTT,CATSDPAGRAGAITQYF
NA,TRBJ1-1,TRBV24-1,NA,TGTGCCACCAGTGATTCCCGGGGGGCTTGGACTGAAGCTTTCTTT,CATSDSRGAWTEAFF
NA,TRBJ2-7,TRBV7-2,few,TGTGCCAGCGGAGGTAGAGGGCCGGTGGGTTACGAGCAGTACTTC,CASGGRGPVGYEQYF
TRBD1,TRBJ2-7,TRBV6-1,few,TGTGCCAGCAGTGAAGGGCAAGGGACAGGGGAGCAGTACTTC,CASSEGQGTGEQYF
NA,TRBJ1-1,TRBV5-1,NA,TGCGCCAGCAGCGAGTCCGGACGCATGGTTAGTCGAGCTTTCTTT,CASSESGRMVSRAFF
TRBD1,TRBJ1-5,TRBV2,few,TGTGCCAGCAGTCCTGACAGGGTTCAGCCCCAGCATTTT,CASSPDRVQPQHF
NA,TRBJ2-3,TRBV7-9,NA,TGTGCCAGCGGCCCTCCAAGCACAGATACGCAGTATTTT,CASGPPSTDTQYF
TRBD2,TRBJ2-7,TRBV5-6,many,TGTGCCAGCAGCTTCGTAGCGGGGGGCCACGAGCAGTACTTC,CASSFVAGGHEQYF
NA,TRBJ2-7,TRBV7-9,NA,TGTGCCAGCACCGTAGGGGGGGACAGCTCCGAGCAGTACTTC,CASTVGGDSSEQYF
NA,TRBJ2-1,TRBV5-1,few,TGCGCCAGCAGCTTGGAGCAGCTGAGGAATGAGCAGTTCTTC,CASSLEQLRNEQFF
NA,TRBJ1-4,TRBV7-2,few,TGTGCCAGCAGCCCCCGGGAGGCAACTAATGAAAAACTGTTTTTT,CASSPREATNEKLFF
TRBD1,TRBJ1-1,TRBV30,NA,TGTGCCGGTCTCGACAGGGGCTTCACTGAAGCTTTCTTT,CAGLDRGFTEAFF
NA,TRBJ2-3,TRBV20-1,NA,TGCAGCGCTAGGGGGGATAGCACAGATACGCAGTATTTT,CSARGDSTDTQYF
NA,TRBJ2-7,TRBV7-9,few,TGTGCCAGCAGCTTAGTGGGTGATCTATCCCCCGAGCAGTACTTC,CASSLVGDLSPEQYF
NA,TRBJ1-5,TRBV7-9,few,TGTGCCAGCAGCTTAGACGCTACAGTCAATCAGCCCCAGCATTTT,CASSLDATVNQPQHF
NA,TRBJ2-3,TRBV7-9,NA,TGTGCCAGCAGGTATATCACAGATACGCAGTATTTT,CASRYITDTQYF
NA,TRBJ2-1,TRBV7-7,many,TGTGCTAGCAGCTTATCGGCAGACGGCTCCTACAATGAGCAGTTCTTC,CASSLSADGSYNEQFF
NA,TRBJ1-1,TRBV5-1,few,TGCGCCAGCAGCTTTGGGGTTAGCGCTGAAGCTTTCTTT,CASSFGVSAEAFF
NA,TRBJ1-1,TRBV5-1,many,TGCGCCAGCAGCGAGCTCAGCGCTGGTTGGACTGAAGCTTTCTTT,CASSELSAGWTEAFF
NA,TRBJ2-5,TRBV9,few,TGTGCCAGCAGCGTAGCAGAAGGCGTCCAAGAGACCCAGTACTTC,CASSVAEGVQETQYF
NA,TRBJ1-1,TRBV6-6,few,TGTGCCAGCAGCCGAGAACCTAACCGGGACTGGGAGGCTGAAGCTTTCTTT,CASSREPNRDWEAEAFF
NA,TRBJ2-7,TRBV12-3/TRBV12-4,many,TGTGCCAGCAGTTTAACAGGGTACGAGCAGTACTTC,CASSLTGYEQYF
TRBD2,TRBJ2-7,TRBV2,few,TGTGCCAGCAAGGCGGGGGACCTCTCCTACGAGCAGTACTTC,CASKAGDLSYEQYF
TRBD2,TRBJ2-2,TRBV20-1,NA,TGCAGTGCTAGACTAGCGGGGGGGAACACCGGGGAGCTGTTTTTT,CSARLAGGNTGELFF
TRBD2,TRBJ2-5,TRBV6-2/TRBV6-3,NA,TGTGCCAGCACCGAGGGACTAGCGGGAGTCTTGGGAGAGACCCAGTACTTC,CASTEGLAGVLGETQYF
NA,TRBJ2-2,TRBV5-1,few,TGCGCCAGCAGCCCCTCGGGACTCCTGCTGGGGGAGCTGTTTTTT,CASSPSGLLLGELFF
NA,TRBJ1-4,TRBV27,NA,TGTGCCAGCAGTTCTGTAAGGACGAGGGCTAATGAAAAACTGTTTTTT,CASSSVRTRANEKLFF
NA,TRBJ2-1,TRBV12-3/TRBV12-4,NA,TGTGCCAGCAGTTTGGAGGATTCTGAGCAGTTCTTC,CASSLEDSEQFF
NA,TRBJ2-7,TRBV7-6,NA,TGTGCCAGCAGCCCACGTGGGAACTACGAGCAGTACTTC,CASSPRGNYEQYF
NA,TRBJ2-7,TRBV7-2,few,TGTGCCAGCAGCTTAAACCCGACCACCTCCTACGAGCAGTACTTC,CASSLNPTTSYEQYF
NA,TRBJ2-7,TRBV12-3/TRBV12-4,NA,TGTGCCAGCAACGGACACCCCTACGATGAGCAGTACTTC,CASNGHPYDEQYF
TRBD1,TRBJ1-2,TRBV3-1,NA,TGTGCCAGCAGCCAAGAGGCAGGGGGTGGCTACACCTTC,CASSQEAGGGYTF
TRBD2,TRBJ2-1,TRBV5-1,few,TGCGCCAGCAGCTCCTTCGGGACTAGCGGGGACGGCCCCAATGAGCAGTTCTTC,CASSSFGTSGDGPNEQFF
NA,TRBJ2-7,TRBV10-2,NA,TGCGCCAGCCGAAACGGATGGGAATACGAGCAGTACTTC,CASRNGWEYEQYF
NA,TRBJ1-1,TRBV19,NA,TGTGCCAGTAGTTTGACGCCGGGGTACACTGAAGCTTTCTTT,CASSLTPGYTEAFF